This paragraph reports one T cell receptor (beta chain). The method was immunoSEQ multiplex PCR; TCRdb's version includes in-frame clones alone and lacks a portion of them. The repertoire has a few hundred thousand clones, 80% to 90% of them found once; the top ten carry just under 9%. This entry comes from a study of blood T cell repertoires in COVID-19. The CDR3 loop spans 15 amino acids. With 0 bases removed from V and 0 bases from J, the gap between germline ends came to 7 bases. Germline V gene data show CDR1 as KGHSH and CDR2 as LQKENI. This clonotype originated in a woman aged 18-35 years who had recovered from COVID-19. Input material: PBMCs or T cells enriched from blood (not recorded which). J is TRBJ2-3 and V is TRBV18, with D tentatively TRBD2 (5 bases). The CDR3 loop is CASSPPERSTDTQYF. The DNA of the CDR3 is TGTGCCAGCTCACCACCGGAGCGGAGCACAGATACGCAGTATTTT.